This T cell receptor beta chain was observed in a study of cytomegalovirus exposure and HLA in healthy donors. V lost 2 bases and J lost 6; bases outside the gene matches: 8. The CDR3 runs 17 residues. Germline CDR1 and CDR2: ENHRY and SYGVKD. The PCR contained 60 Vbeta and 13 Jbeta primers. The repertoire was sequenced with immunoSEQ multiplex PCR; TCRdb's copy has only in-frame clones and lacks some. The sample lists roughly 180,000 clones, roughly 78% seen once, with under 15% in the top ten. Sequencing was performed on PBMCs. The origin of this receptor is a woman aged 50 to 60 in good health and CMV-seropositive. The rearrangement uses TRBV10-3 and TRBJ1-6, with 9 nucleotides matching TRBD1. CDR3 bases: TGTGCCATCAGTGAGGGGGACAGGGAGCGATTTAATTCACCCCTCCACTTT. Its translation is CAISEGDRERFNSPLHF.